A selection of T cell receptor beta chains follows, all from one sample in a study of cytomegalovirus exposure and HLA in healthy donors. Sequenced by immunoSEQ multiplex PCR; TCRdb stores in-frame clones only, minus some. Of around 130,000 clones detected, roughly 77% appear once; the ten largest clones hold around 1.6%. The sequenced material came from PBMCs. These receptors were taken from a woman in her twenties or thirties in good health and CMV-seronegative. Both conserved end residues are part of each CDR3. D genes are given only for firm matches. The size field is filled for only some rows; it gives once, few, many or a size class.

few	.	TRBV2	TRBJ1-4	CASSTTLRPGAANEKLFF	TGTGCCAGCAGTACAACTTTGCGCCCAGGGGCGGCTAATGAAAAACTGTTTTTT
.	TRBD2	TRBV2	TRBJ2-1	CASMQGTSGTGEQFF	TGTGCCAGCATGCAGGGGACTAGCGGGACGGGTGAGCAGTTCTTC
.	TRBD2	TRBV7-8	TRBJ2-1	CASSFPGSGAIIEQFF	TGTGCCAGCAGCTTCCCAGGGAGCGGGGCCATAATTGAGCAGTTCTTC
.	.	TRBV7-9	TRBJ1-1	CASSLALPSRGTEAFF	TGTGCCAGCAGCTTAGCCCTCCCCTCTCGAGGCACTGAAGCTTTCTTT
.	.	TRBV6-5	TRBJ2-5	CASSYSSSNQETQYF	TGTGCCAGCAGTTACTCTTCTAGCAACCAAGAGACCCAGTACTTC
.	.	TRBV2	TRBJ1-4	CASSRLFLEGKLFF	TGTGCCAGCTCCCGACTCTTCCTGGAGGGAAAACTGTTTTTT
.	TRBD1	TRBV14	TRBJ2-1	CASSPRTGAQEQFF	TGTGCCAGCAGCCCGAGGACAGGGGCTCAGGAGCAGTTCTTC
.	.	TRBV28	TRBJ1-5	CASRPHQGRGPQHF	TGTGCCAGCAGACCCCACCAGGGGAGGGGGCCCCAGCATTTT
few	TRBD1	TRBV7-9	TRBJ2-1	CASSPTGGASNEQFF	TGTGCCAGCAGCCCCACAGGGGGCGCATCTAATGAGCAGTTCTTC
many	TRBD2	TRBV4-2	TRBJ2-7	CASSTAGGGYEQYF	TGTGCCAGCAGCACAGCGGGAGGGGGCTACGAGCAGTACTTC
.	.	TRBV28	TRBJ1-4	CASSLIVTNEKLFF	TGTGCCAGCAGTTTGATAGTTACCAATGAAAAACTGTTTTTT
.	.	TRBV5-5	TRBJ1-5	CASSYGRGGTDQPQHF	TGTGCCAGCAGCTACGGACGAGGAGGAACGGATCAGCCCCAGCATTTT
few	.	TRBV9	TRBJ2-1	CASSEPLATQFF	TGTGCCAGCAGCGAGCCACTAGCTACGCAGTTCTTC
few	TRBD1	TRBV30	TRBJ2-6	CACGGQGGSGANVLTF	TGTGCCTGCGGGGGACAGGGGGGATCTGGGGCCAACGTCCTGACTTTC
.	TRBD1	TRBV2	TRBJ2-3	CASRRRTGVTDTQYF	TGTGCCAGCCGGCGGCGGACAGGGGTCACAGATACGCAGTATTTT
.	TRBD2	TRBV28	TRBJ2-7	CASRPLAARDEQYF	TGTGCCAGCAGACCTCTAGCGGCCCGCGACGAGCAGTACTTC
.	TRBD1	TRBV5-5	TRBJ1-6	CASSLGQGAGYNSPLHF	TGTGCCAGCAGCTTGGGACAGGGCGCTGGGTATAATTCACCCCTCCACTTT
few	.	TRBV5-4	TRBJ2-2	CASSQDTANTGELFF	TGTGCCAGCAGCCAGGACACCGCGAACACCGGGGAGCTGTTTTTT
few	.	TRBV10-3	TRBJ2-7	CAISDPGGLAGLPYEQYF	TGTGCCATCAGTGATCCAGGGGGCCTAGCGGGATTACCTTACGAGCAGTACTTC
.	TRBD2	TRBV5-1	TRBJ2-3	CASSAGLPTDTQYF	TGCGCCAGCAGCGCGGGACTACCCACAGATACGCAGTATTTT
.	.	TRBV6-5	TRBJ1-3	CASSGSPNTIYF	TGTGCCAGCAGCGGGTCTCCCAACACCATATATTTT
.	.	TRBV5-6	TRBJ2-3	CASSSLRGGSSTDTQYF	TGTGCCAGCAGCTCCCTCCGCGGGGGCTCTAGCACAGATACGCAGTATTTT
.	TRBD2	TRBV5-6	TRBJ2-1	CASSLRGLADSYNEQFF	TGTGCCAGCAGCTTACGTGGACTAGCGGATTCCTACAATGAGCAGTTCTTC
.	.	TRBV28	TRBJ1-1	CASSPAGGSTEAFF	TGTGCCAGCAGTCCCGCGGGAGGGAGCACTGAAGCTTTCTTT
.	TRBD1	TRBV5-8	TRBJ1-6	CASSPLWDRERSPLHF	TGTGCCAGCAGCCCGTTATGGGACAGGGAGAGGTCACCCCTCCACTTT
few	.	TRBV5-1	TRBJ2-7	CASSITGYENEQYF	TGCGCCAGCAGCATTACAGGGTATGAAAACGAGCAGTACTTC
.	.	TRBV27	TRBJ2-1	CASSFGVQGRNEQFF	TGTGCCAGCAGTTTTGGGGTCCAGGGTAGGAATGAGCAGTTCTTC
.	TRBD1	TRBV5-4	TRBJ2-5	CASRFQGAGETQYF	TGTGCCAGCAGGTTCCAGGGGGCAGGGGAGACCCAGTACTTC
.	TRBD2	TRBV6-6	TRBJ2-7	CASSRLAGSYEQYF	TGTGCCAGCAGCCGACTAGCGGGCTCCTACGAGCAGTACTTC
.	.	TRBV30	TRBJ2-2	CAQTAGIGYNTGELFF	TGTGCCCAAACCGCGGGGATCGGATATAACACCGGGGAGCTGTTTTTT
.	TRBD2	TRBV19	TRBJ2-1	CASSPLAGVGNEQFF	TGTGCCAGTAGTCCCCTAGCGGGAGTGGGCAATGAGCAGTTCTTC
.	.	TRBV7-9	TRBJ1-3	CASSSFGNTIYF	TGTGCCAGCAGCTCGTTTGGAAACACCATATATTTT
.	.	TRBV5-1	TRBJ1-6	CASSLTGSSYNSPLHF	TGCGCCAGCAGCTTAACAGGGAGCTCCTATAATTCACCCCTCCACTTT
few	TRBD1	TRBV28	TRBJ1-5	CASSYNRRERTGDNQPQHF	TGTGCCAGCAGTTATAATAGAAGGGAGCGGACAGGGGACAATCAGCCCCAGCATTTT